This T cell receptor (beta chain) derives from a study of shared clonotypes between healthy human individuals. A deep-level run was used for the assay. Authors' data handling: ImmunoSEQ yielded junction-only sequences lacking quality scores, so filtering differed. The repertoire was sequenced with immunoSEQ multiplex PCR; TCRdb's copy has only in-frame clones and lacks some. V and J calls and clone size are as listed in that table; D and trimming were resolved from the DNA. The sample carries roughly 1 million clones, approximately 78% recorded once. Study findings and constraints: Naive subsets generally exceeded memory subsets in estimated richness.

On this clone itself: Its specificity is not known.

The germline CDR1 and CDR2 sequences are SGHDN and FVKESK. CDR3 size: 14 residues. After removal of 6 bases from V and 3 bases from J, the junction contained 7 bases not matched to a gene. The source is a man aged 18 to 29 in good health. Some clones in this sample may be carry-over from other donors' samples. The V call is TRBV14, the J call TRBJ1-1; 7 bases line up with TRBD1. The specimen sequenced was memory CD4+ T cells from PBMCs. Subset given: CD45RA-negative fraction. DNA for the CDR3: TGTGCCAGCAGTCCAGTGGACAGGCACACTGAAGCTTTCTTT. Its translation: CASSPVDRHTEAFF.